The 25 T cell receptor beta chains reported below all come from one sample, sequenced in a study of tumor-infiltrating lymphocytes in localized non-small cell lung cancer. The data were produced by immunoSEQ multiplex PCR, yet TCRdb's version contains in-frame clones alone and is incomplete. There are 7,000 to 9,500 clones in the sample; roughly 80% occur only once, and less than 15% lies in the top ten. Sequenced: uninvolved lung tissue not adjacent to the tumor. Receptors originate from a human donor with non-small cell lung cancer.

This clone was found a few times. This chain connects TRBV5-1 to TRBJ2-7; weak D call: TRBD2 (7 bases). The CDR3 loop spans 14 amino acids. CDR1 is SGHRS and CDR2 is YFSETQ in the germline V gene. The germline V and J ends were trimmed by 7 bases and 6 bases, with 20 bases remaining between them. The CDR3 DNA is TGCGCCAGCTATGGGGGGGGCAGGACTAGCGAGCAGTACTTC. This translates into CASYGGGRTSEQYF.

The gene calls are TRBV9 and TRBJ1-4; TRBD1 aligns across 8 bases. Unmatched junction bases numbered 6, after V lost 4 bases and J lost 7 bases. The CDR3 covers 14 residues. Looked up from germline, CDR1 is SGDLS and CDR2 is YYNGEE. The CDR3 region has the DNA TGTGCCAGCAGCCTAGGACAGGGTGGTGAAAAACTGTTTTTT. Residues: CASSLGQGGEKLFF.

The chain has TRBV2 and TRBJ2-7, with D uncertain. Trimming left V 6 bases short and J 7 bases short, with 10 bases between. The CDR3 is made up of 11 amino acids. Germline assignment: CDR1 SNHLY and CDR2 FYNNEI. The CDR3 nucleotides read TGTGCCAGCAGCGCAGACGGGGAGCAGTACTTC. Translated, it gives CASSADGEQYF.

The table lists this clone with a few counts. The chain joins TRBV6-5 to TRBJ2-1; the D is unclear. CDR1 and CDR2 from the germline V gene are MNHEY and SVGAGI. This CDR3 contains 12 residues. The V and J ends lost 6 bases and 5 bases respectively, with 8 bases between them. CDR3 coding DNA: TGTGCCAGCAGGCAGGCTAACAATGAGCAGTTCTTC. Translation gives CASRQANNEQFF.

V and J are TRBV7-3 and TRBJ1-1, with 8 bases lining up with TRBD1. The ends lost 5 bases at V and 4 bases at J; junction bases unmatched: 12. This CDR3 spans 16 amino acids. Germline lookup yields CDR1 SGHTA and CDR2 FQGTGA. In DNA, the CDR3 is TGTGCCAGCAGCCCCGGTCGGCCAGGGGGCTTCACTGAAGCTTTCTTT. It specifies CASSPGRPGGFTEAFF.

This clone was detected only a few times. J is TRBJ1-4 and V is TRBV6-5; TRBD1 matches at 9 bases. Germline CDR1 reads MNHEY; CDR2 reads SVGAGI. The CDR3 length is 14 residues. The V and J ends lost 6 bases and 6 bases, in that order; junction bases with no gene match: 5. This chain's CDR3 is CASSYRGHDEKLFF. In DNA form, the CDR3 reads TGTGCCAGCAGCTACAGGGGGCACGATGAAAAACTGTTTTTT.

This clone was detected once. The chain recombines TRBV2 with TRBJ2-2, with 8 nucleotides matching TRBD1. CDR1 is SNHLY, CDR2 FYNNEI, per germline. CDR3 length: 16 residues. V trimming: 4 bases; J trimming: 5 bases; junction bases outside the gene matches: 9. CDR3 coding DNA: TGTGCCAGCAGTGTTGAGACAGGGGAATTTACCGGGGAGCTGTTTTTT. Translation gives CASSVETGEFTGELFF.

The chain is built from TRBV4-1 and TRBJ1-1; D perhaps matches TRBD1 (5 bases). Germline V CDR1 and CDR2: MGHRA, YSYEKL. Trimming took off 5 bases at V and 6 bases at J, with 10 bases between the two ends. The CDR3 runs to 12 residues. Here the CDR3 DNA reads TGCGCCAGCAGCGGGGGACCATCTGAAGCTTTCTTT. It codes for CASSGGPSEAFF.

The rearrangement joins TRBV28 to TRBJ2-7, with a tentative D call TRBD2 (6 bases). This CDR3 region has 12 residues. V was cut by 8 bases and J by 9 bases, with 17 bases left in between. Germline CDR1 MDHEN, CDR2 SYDVKM. As DNA, the CDR3 is TGTGCCAGCTCACCGCAACTAGCTCGGCAGTACTTC. It is translated as CASSPQLARQYF. Filled out from reference TRBV28 and TRBJ2-7, the complete variable domain reads DVKVTQSSRYLVKRTGEKVFLECVQDMDHENMFWYRQDPGLGLRLIYFSYDVKMKEKGDIPEGYSVSREKKERFSLILESASTNQTSMYLCASSPQLARQYFGPGTRLTVT.

The chain carries TRBV5-1 and TRBJ1-1; D gene uncertain. Trimming took 3 bases from V and 5 from J, leaving 11 bases between them. The CDR3 runs 13 residues. From germline, CDR1 is SGHRS and CDR2 YFSETQ. In DNA form, the CDR3 reads TGCGCCAGCAGCTCCACCGCGGAAACTGAAGCTTTCTTT. It specifies CASSSTAETEAFF.

This chain connects TRBV19 to TRBJ1-1, with D unclear. In germline, CDR1 is LNHDA, CDR2 SQIVND (reference sequence). The germline V and J ends were trimmed by 5 bases and 8 bases, with 18 bases remaining between them. CDR3 size: 14 residues. Written as DNA, the CDR3 is TGTGCCAGTAGTCCCCGGGCCACTTCGGGCGAAGCTTTCTTT. This gives the protein CASSPRATSGEAFF. The variable domain in full, completed from reference TRBV19 and TRBJ1-1, reads DGGITQSPKYLFRKEGQNVTLSCEQNLNHDAMYWYRQDPGQGLRLIYYSQIVNDFQKGDIAEGYSVSREKKESFPLTVTSAQKNPTAFYLCASSPRATSGEAFFGQGTRLTVV.

This clone is a singleton in its sample. The CDR3: CAISAGLGELFF. In DNA, the CDR3 is TGTGCCATCAGTGCCGGTTTGGGGGAGCTGTTTTTT. The chain recombines TRBV10-3 with TRBJ2-2; D call uncertain. Germline CDR1 reads ENHRY; CDR2 reads SYGVKD. The CDR3 consists of 12 residues. The V and J ends lost 4 bases and 8 bases respectively, with 8 bases between them.

This chain uses TRBV9 with TRBJ1-2; TRBD1 might be the D (5 bases). The CDR3 sequence is 15 residues long. V was shortened by 0 bases and J by 3 bases, with 12 bases between the two germline ends. The germline V gene encodes CDR1 SGDLS and CDR2 YYNGEE. CDR3 loop: CASSVAEGAHYGYTF. The CDR3 coding sequence is TGTGCCAGCAGCGTAGCTGAAGGGGCTCACTATGGCTACACCTTC.

This clone was picked up a small number of times. The rearrangement links TRBV10-3 to TRBJ1-1; D is ambiguous. Germline CDR1 and CDR2: ENHRY and SYGVKD. V lost 4 bases and J lost 3, with 9 bases in between. This CDR3 region has 13 residues. CDR3 region: CAISGEGYTEAFF. In DNA, the CDR3 is TGTGCCATCAGTGGGGAGGGTTACACTGAAGCTTTCTTT.

DNA of the CDR3: TGTGCCAGCAGTTTGCCCGACAGGGGGACCACAGATACGCAGTATTTT. Translating it yields CASSLPDRGTTDTQYF. The V and J genes are TRBV27 and TRBJ2-3; 9 positions agree with TRBD1. Germline-derived CDR1 and CDR2 are MNHEY and SMNVEV (reference sequence). The CDR3 has 16 residues. V dropped 3 bases and J dropped 2; count of bases not matched to a gene: 6.

The genes are TRBV5-1 and TRBJ2-7; TRBD1 agrees at 7 bases. This CDR3 has 12 amino acids. Germline CDR1 reads SGHRS; CDR2 reads YFSETQ. V lost 3 bases and J lost 6; bases outside the gene matches: 3. CDR3 DNA sequence: TGCGCCAGCAGCTCCCCAGGGGGCGAGCAGTACTTC. Its protein product is CASSSPGGEQYF.

This chain links TRBV7-9 with TRBJ1-2; maybe TRBD1 (6 bases). The CDR3 spans 12 residues. V lost 6 bases to trimming and J lost 9 bases, with 14 bases between them. Germline values: CDR1 SEHNR, CDR2 FQNEAQ (reference sequence). CDR3: CASRPGEGSYTF. The CDR3 region has the DNA TGTGCCAGCAGACCAGGGGAGGGAAGCTACACCTTC.

This chain uses TRBV5-6 with TRBJ2-5; D call uncertain. The germline V gene has CDR1 SGHDT and CDR2 YYEEEE. Trimming took 0 bases from V and 0 from J, leaving 6 bases between them. The CDR3 spans 14 residues. The CDR3 coding sequence is TGTGCCAGCAGCTTGGTCTCTAACCAAGAGACCCAGTACTTC. It is translated as CASSLVSNQETQYF.

The V and J genes are TRBV6-6 and TRBJ1-5; D is unresolved. The germline V gene encodes CDR1 MNHNY and CDR2 SVGAGI (reference sequence). The CDR3 consists of 14 residues. The V and J ends lost 6 bases and 3 bases respectively, with 12 bases between them. The CDR3 reads CASSLAGTNQPQHF. The CDR3 coding sequence is TGTGCCAGCAGCCTTGCAGGCACCAATCAGCCCCAGCATTTT.

The table lists this clone with a count of one. The chain links TRBV10-2 to TRBJ2-7; maybe TRBD2 (6 bases). With 5 bases removed from V and 3 bases from J, the gap between germline ends came to 11 bases. Germline V lookup: CDR1 WSHSY, CDR2 SAAADI. This CDR3 has 13 amino acids. The CDR3 spells CASSNGGRYEQYF. CDR3 DNA: TGCGCCAGCAGTAACGGGGGACGCTACGAGCAGTACTTC.

This rearrangement joins TRBV2 to TRBJ2-1; perhaps TRBD1 as D (5 bases). V gave up 6 bases and J gave up 4 bases, with 10 bases separating them. Germline CDR1 is SNHLY and CDR2 is FYNNEI. This CDR3 has 13 amino acids. CDR3 in DNA: TGTGCCAGCAGCCACGGACAATACAATGAGCAGTTCTTC. This translates into CASSHGQYNEQFF.

V and J are TRBV7-9 and TRBJ2-1; 7 bases align to TRBD2. Germline CDR1 is SEHNR and CDR2 is FQNEAQ (reference sequence). Trimming cost V 1 base and J 12 bases; bases outside gene matches: 9. The CDR3 runs to 14 residues. CDR3 DNA: TGTGCCAGCAGCTTAGAGGTGGGAGCGGGAACGCAGTTCTTC. Amino acids: CASSLEVGAGTQFF.

This clone was counted a single time. The chain combines TRBV27 with TRBJ2-5; maybe TRBD2 (5 bases). This CDR3 is built from 14 residues. V was pared by 5 bases and J by 4 bases, with 14 bases between. Per the germline V gene, CDR1 is MNHEY and CDR2 is SMNVEV (reference sequence). CDR3 sequence (DNA): TGTGCCAGCAGTCCCCTGTGGGCGGGAGAGACCCAGTACTTC. It specifies CASSPLWAGETQYF.

The chain is built from TRBV7-6 and TRBJ1-1; D gene unclear. V lost 0 bases to trimming and J lost 4 bases, with 9 bases between them. The CDR3 extends over 14 amino acids. From germline, CDR1 is SGHVS and CDR2 FNYEAQ. The CDR3 DNA follows: TGTGCCAGCAGCTTAGCGCCCGCCGGCACTGAAGCTTTCTTT. It specifies CASSLAPAGTEAFF.

The chain carries TRBV6-6 and TRBJ1-1; D may be TRBD1 (6 bases). The germline V and J ends were trimmed by 6 bases and 4 bases, with 6 bases remaining between them. Germline V gene lookup returns CDR1 MNHNY and CDR2 SVGAGI (reference sequence). CDR3 size: 11 residues. In DNA form, the CDR3 reads TGTGCCAGCAGAGGGGGCACTGAAGCTTTCTTT. Translated: CASRGGTEAFF.